These 31 T cell receptor beta chains came from one sample sequenced in a study of cytomegalovirus exposure and HLA in healthy donors. PCR was performed using 60 Vbeta and 13 Jbeta primers. Measured with immunoSEQ multiplex PCR; TCRdb has only the in-frame clones, and not every one. The sample carries approximately 89,000 clones, about 80% recorded once. The source material was PBMCs. These receptors originate from a human donor in good health.

The table lists this clone with a few counts. The rearrangement joins TRBV28 to TRBJ1-1, with 8 positions matching TRBD1. Trimming removed 5 bases from V and 1 base from J; junction bases left unmatched: 3. This CDR3 is 14 amino acids long. Germline V gives CDR1 MDHEN, CDR2 SYDVKM. DNA of the CDR3: TGTGCCAGCAGTACAGGGGGGCGGAACACTGAAGCTTTCTTT. Protein sequence: CASSTGGRNTEAFF.

The V call is TRBV6-5, the J call TRBJ2-3; 10 nucleotides agree with TRBD2. Germline V gene sequence: CDR1 MNHEY, CDR2 SVGAGI. With V trimmed by 2 bases and J by 5 bases, 7 bases remained unmatched. This CDR3 has 16 residues. The CDR3 here is CASSYRASGRIDTQYF. DNA for the CDR3: TGTGCCAGCAGTTACCGAGCTAGCGGGAGAATAGATACGCAGTATTTT.

The V and J genes are TRBV6-5 and TRBJ1-1; TRBD1 matches at 7 bases. J was trimmed by 5 bases and V by 8 bases; bases with no gene match: 5. The CDR3 consists of 12 residues. Germline V gene lookup returns CDR1 MNHEY and CDR2 SVGAGI. CDR3 sequence: CASGEQGTEAFF. For the CDR3, the DNA is TGTGCCAGCGGGGAACAGGGGACTGAAGCTTTCTTT.

The chain is built from TRBV4-3 and TRBJ1-4; D may be TRBD1 (5 bases). Trimming took off 0 bases at V and 3 bases at J, with 11 bases between the two ends. The CDR3 spans 16 residues. CDR1 LGHNA and CDR2 YSLEER come from the germline V gene. The CDR3 protein is CASSQEGAASNEKLFF. Written as DNA, the CDR3 is TGCGCCAGCAGCCAAGAAGGGGCAGCTTCTAATGAAAAACTGTTTTTT.

A single count supports this clone. The chain carries TRBV19 and TRBJ2-3; TRBD2 might be the D (6 bases). V was cut by 4 bases and J by 3 bases, with 14 bases left in between. The CDR3 extends over 15 amino acids. The V gene's germline CDR1 is LNHDA and CDR2 SQIVND (reference sequence). The CDR3 region has the DNA TGTGCCAGTAGTAACGAGGTCCGGGGGACAGATACGCAGTATTTT. Amino acids: CASSNEVRGTDTQYF.

CDR3 region: CASSQLDMGLAGANEQFF. The CDR3, as DNA: TGCGCCAGCAGCCAACTAGATATGGGGTTAGCGGGAGCGAATGAGCAGTTCTTC. The genes are TRBV4-1 and TRBJ2-1; TRBD2 agrees at 9 bases. After removal of 2 bases from V and 7 bases from J, the junction contained 15 bases not matched to a gene. Germline V gene sequence: CDR1 MGHRA, CDR2 YSYEKL. The length of the CDR3 is 18 residues.

The chain employs TRBV5-1 and TRBJ1-1; D call uncertain. The CDR3 consists of 13 residues. From germline, CDR1 is SGHRS and CDR2 YFSETQ. The V gene lost 4 bases and the J gene lost 4 bases, with 11 bases spanning the gap. The CDR3 DNA reads TGCGCCAGCAGCCGGGGTGAGGTCACTGAAGCTTTCTTT. Protein sequence: CASSRGEVTEAFF.

This chain connects TRBV30 to TRBJ1-6; D possibly corresponds to TRBD1 (5 bases). Germline V gene data show CDR1 as GTSNPN and CDR2 as SVGIG (reference sequence). The CDR3 covers 13 residues. Trimming removed 2 bases at V and 8 bases at J, with 10 bases between. CDR3 sequence (DNA): TGTGCCTGGAGTAGGGGAAGGGATTCACCCCTCCACTTT. Translated, it gives CAWSRGRDSPLHF.

The chain is built from TRBV27 and TRBJ2-5; a possible D gene is TRBD2 (6 bases). The CDR3 is 15 amino acids. The ends were cut back, 0 bases at V and 4 bases at J, with 12 bases in the middle. CDR1 and CDR2 (germline): MNHEY, SMNVEV (reference sequence). This CDR3 is CASSLSGTSSETQYF. The CDR3 coding sequence is TGTGCCAGCAGTTTATCGGGTACTAGCTCAGAGACCCAGTACTTC.

The rearrangement links TRBV9 to TRBJ2-7; D gene unclear. V shed 0 bases and J shed 0 bases, with 7 bases lying between them. Per germline, CDR1 SGDLS and CDR2 YYNGEE. There are 14 residues in the CDR3. CDR3 DNA sequence: TGTGCCAGCAGCGTAGCTAGTGACTCCTACGAGCAGTACTTC. This codes for CASSVASDSYEQYF.

The chain carries TRBV15 and TRBJ2-1; TRBD2 agrees at 9 bases. CDR3 size: 16 residues. Germline CDR1 is LNHNV and CDR2 is YYDKDF (reference sequence). The ends lost 0 bases at V and 4 bases at J; junction bases unmatched: 4. In DNA, the CDR3 is TGTGCCACCAGCAGAGAGGGTAGCGGGGGATACAATGAGCAGTTCTTC. Encoded protein: CATSREGSGGYNEQFF.

The rearrangement uses TRBV18 and TRBJ2-1, with TRBD2 identical over 10 bases. V shed 6 bases, J shed 5 bases, and the junction held 7 bases outside the gene matches. The CDR3 extends over 15 amino acids. From germline, CDR1 is KGHSH and CDR2 LQKENI. The CDR3 is CASSQSLAGDNEQFF. CDR3 nucleotides: TGTGCCAGCTCCCAGAGTCTAGCGGGGGACAATGAGCAGTTCTTC.

This chain links TRBV28 with TRBJ1-4; D not certain. The germline V gene encodes CDR1 MDHEN and CDR2 SYDVKM. Trimming stripped 3 bases from V and 8 bases from J, with 4 bases between. There are 11 residues in the CDR3. The CDR3 reads CASSFREKLFF. The CDR3, as DNA: TGTGCCAGCAGTTTCAGAGAAAAACTGTTTTTT.

The chain links TRBV30 to TRBJ1-2; 7 positions agree with TRBD1. The V and J ends lost 0 bases and 2 bases, in that order; junction bases with no gene match: 6. The CDR3 is made up of 15 amino acids. The germline V gene encodes CDR1 GTSNPN and CDR2 SVGIG (reference sequence). The CDR3 sequence is CAWSVLRQGNYGYTF. The CDR3 nucleotides read TGTGCCTGGAGTGTACTCCGACAGGGCAACTATGGCTACACCTTC.

The J gene is TRBJ2-1, the V gene TRBV6-6, with TRBD2 identical over 8 bases. CDR1 is MNHNY, CDR2 SVGAGI, per germline (reference sequence). The V and J ends lost 8 bases and 7 bases, in that order; junction bases with no gene match: 7. The length of the CDR3 is 13 residues. CDR3 coding DNA: TGTGCCAGCCAGGAAGCGGGAGTGAATGAGCAGTTCTTC. Translated, it gives CASQEAGVNEQFF.

CDR3 DNA: TGTGCCAGCAGCTCCTCCGGGCGGGGGGACGAGACCCAGTACTTC. It specifies CASSSSGRGDETQYF. The V call is TRBV7-3, the J call TRBJ2-5; 8 bases are shared with TRBD2. Unmatched junction bases numbered 9, after V lost 4 bases and J lost 5 bases. The CDR3 has 15 residues. Germline V gives CDR1 SGHTA, CDR2 FQGTGA.

This clone came up once. V and J are TRBV5-1 and TRBJ2-1, with 12 bases lining up with TRBD2. This CDR3 region has 16 residues. V lost 0 bases, J lost 4 bases, and 2 bases stayed unmatched. Germline loops: CDR1 SGHRS, CDR2 YFSETQ. This CDR3 is CASSLGLAGGYNEQFF. In nucleotides, the CDR3 is TGCGCCAGCAGCTTGGGCCTAGCGGGAGGGTACAATGAGCAGTTCTTC.

The chain recombines TRBV5-6 with TRBJ2-7, with 11 positions matching TRBD2. V shed 6 bases and J 6 bases; nucleotides not matched to a gene: 14. Germline V gene lookup returns CDR1 SGHDT and CDR2 YYEEEE. The CDR3 length is 16 residues. In DNA form, the CDR3 reads TGTGCCAGCAATCAGGGTAGCGGGAGGGCCCTTCGCGAGCAGTACTTC. Its translation: CASNQGSGRALREQYF.

A single count supports this clone. This chain connects TRBV11-2 to TRBJ2-3; 12 positions agree with TRBD1. Germline V gene data show CDR1 as SGHAT and CDR2 as FQNNGV. The CDR3 runs 16 residues. V was clipped by 1 base and J by 6 bases; unmatched bases: 5. The CDR3, as DNA: TGTGCCAGCAGCTTAGCTGGGACAGGGGGCGCCGATACGCAGTATTTT. It translates to CASSLAGTGGADTQYF.

J is TRBJ2-7 and V is TRBV15, with 8 bases matching TRBD1. Germline CDR1 reads LNHNV; CDR2 reads YYDKDF (reference sequence). The CDR3 contains 17 residues. The V and J ends lost 3 bases and 0 bases, in that order; junction bases with no gene match: 10. CDR3 sequence reads: CATSRRRSGTGSYEQYF. In DNA form, the CDR3 reads TGTGCCACCAGCAGGAGGCGATCCGGGACAGGCTCCTACGAGCAGTACTTC. The full variable domain, completed using reference TRBV15 and TRBJ2-7, is DAMVIQNPRYQVTQFGKPVTLSCSQTLNHNVMYWYQQKSSQAPKLLFHYYDKDFNNEADTPDNFQSRRPNTSFCFLDIRSPGLGDTAMYLCATSRRRSGTGSYEQYFGPGTRLTVT.

V is TRBV7-2 and J is TRBJ2-7; 12 bases align to TRBD2. The CDR3 consists of 17 residues. Germline loops: CDR1 SGHTA, CDR2 FQGNSA. After removal of 5 bases from V and 6 bases from J, the junction contained 14 bases not matched to a gene. CDR3 DNA: TGTGCCAGCAGCCAGGGTCACGCTAGCGGGGGGGCCCGCGAGCAGTACTTC. It translates to CASSQGHASGGAREQYF.

This clone has a handful of counts. This chain links TRBV4-1 with TRBJ2-1; the match to TRBD1 covers 8 bases. Germline-derived CDR1 and CDR2 are MGHRA and YSYEKL. V lost 4 bases, J lost 7 bases, and 6 bases stayed unmatched. CDR3 size: 14 residues. CDR3 nucleotides: TGCGCCAGCAGCCCTGAGGACAGGGCGAATGAGCAGTTCTTC. It yields the protein CASSPEDRANEQFF.

The chain recombines TRBV6-4 with TRBJ2-1; 11 bases fit TRBD2. Germline trimming cut 3 bases from V and 14 bases from J; bases unmatched to any gene: 12. The V gene's germline CDR1 is MRHNA and CDR2 SNTAGT. The CDR3 covers 15 residues. CDR3 region: CASSENSGGASVKFF. In DNA, the CDR3 is TGTGCCAGCAGTGAGAATAGCGGGGGGGCTTCGGTAAAGTTCTTC.

The chain uses TRBV6-5 and TRBJ2-2, with TRBD2 matching 9 bases. Germline V gene data show CDR1 as MNHEY and CDR2 as SVGAGI. The CDR3 is made up of 15 amino acids. V gave up 10 bases and J gave up 6 bases; unmatched junction bases: 12. The CDR3 region has the DNA TGTGCCACCCACCCGCGGGGGGGCCTGGCCGGGGAGCTGTTTTTT. The encoded protein is CATHPRGGLAGELFF.

The chain employs TRBV11-3 and TRBJ2-5, with TRBD2 matching over 10 bases. V lost 5 bases to trimming and J lost 4 bases; unmatched junction nucleotides: 4. CDR1 is SGHNT, CDR2 YENEEA, per germline. The CDR3 sequence is 14 residues long. The CDR3 DNA reads TGTGCCAGCAGCCCCCGGACTAGCGGAGAGACCCAGTACTTC. This encodes CASSPRTSGETQYF.

V usage is TRBV16 and J usage is TRBJ2-7, with D possibly being TRBD2 (5 bases). Germline assignment: CDR1 KGHSY and CDR2 FQNENV. The V and J ends lost 8 bases and 7 bases respectively, with 12 bases between them. CDR3 length: 11 residues. CDR3 loop: CASSPRGEQYF. The DNA for the CDR3 is TGTGCCAGCTCCCCCCGGGGTGAGCAGTACTTC.

The V and J genes are TRBV30 and TRBJ1-5, with 7 bases fitting TRBD1. The V segment lost 6 bases and the J segment 4 bases; nucleotides outside the gene matches: 9. Per germline, CDR1 GTSNPN and CDR2 SVGIG (reference sequence). The CDR3 extends over 14 amino acids. The CDR3 sequence: CACRVAGGNQPQHF. The CDR3 bases are TGTGCCTGTCGCGTGGCAGGGGGAAATCAGCCCCAGCATTTT.

The J gene is TRBJ2-3, the V gene TRBV7-8; 8 bases match TRBD1. The length of the CDR3 is 15 residues. V shed 3 bases, J shed 4 bases, and the junction held 6 bases outside the gene matches. Germline CDR1 reads SGHVS; CDR2 reads FQNEAQ. In nucleotides, the CDR3 is TGTGCCAGCAGCTTGTGGACACAGGGGGCAGATACGCAGTATTTT. The encoded protein is CASSLWTQGADTQYF.

This clone occurred a few times. This chain links TRBV6-1 with TRBJ2-3; 8 nucleotides agree with TRBD2. The CDR3 consists of 16 residues. Trimming removed 3 bases from V and 0 bases from J; junction bases left unmatched: 5. The germline V gene has CDR1 MNHNS and CDR2 SASEGT. The CDR3 loop reads CASSEEAGGSTDTQYF. CDR3 bases: TGTGCCAGCAGTGAGGAGGCGGGGGGTAGCACAGATACGCAGTATTTT.

The chain couples TRBV29-1 to TRBJ1-1; D is undetermined. This CDR3 contains 11 residues. Trimming left V 4 bases short and J 8 bases short, with 11 bases between. Germline CDR1 reads SQVTM; CDR2 reads ANQGSEA. The CDR3 protein is CSVASEPEAFF. CDR3 DNA: TGCAGCGTTGCAAGTGAGCCCGAAGCTTTCTTT. Filled out from reference TRBV29-1 and TRBJ1-1, the complete variable domain reads SAVISQKPSRDICQRGTSLTIQCQVDSQVTMMFWYRQQPGQSLTLIATANQGSEATYESGFVIDKFPISRPNLTFSTLTVSNMSPEDSSIYLCSVASEPEAFFGQGTRLTVV.

DNA of the CDR3: TGCAGTGCTAGATCGGAGTACGAGCAGTACTTC. This sequence encodes CSARSEYEQYF. The chain employs TRBV20-1 and TRBJ2-7; D remains ambiguous. In germline, CDR1 is DFQATT, CDR2 SNEGSKA (reference sequence). Trimming cost V 2 bases and J 4 bases, with 6 bases left between them. The CDR3 sequence is 11 residues long.